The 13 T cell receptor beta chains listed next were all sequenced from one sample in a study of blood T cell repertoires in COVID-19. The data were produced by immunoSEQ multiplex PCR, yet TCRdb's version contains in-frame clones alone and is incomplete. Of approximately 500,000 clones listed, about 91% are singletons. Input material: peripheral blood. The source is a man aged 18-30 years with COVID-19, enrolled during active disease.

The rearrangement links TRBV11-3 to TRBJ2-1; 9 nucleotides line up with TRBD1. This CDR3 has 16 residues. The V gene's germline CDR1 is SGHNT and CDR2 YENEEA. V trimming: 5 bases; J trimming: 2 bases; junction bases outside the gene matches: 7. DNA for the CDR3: TGTGCCAGCAGCGCAACAGGGGGCTGGGCCTACAATGAGCAGTTCTTC. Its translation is CASSATGGWAYNEQFF.

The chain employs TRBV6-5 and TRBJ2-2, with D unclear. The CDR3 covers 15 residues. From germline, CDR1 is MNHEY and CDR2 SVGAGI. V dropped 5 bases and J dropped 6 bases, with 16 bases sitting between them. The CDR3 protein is CASSLGQLVAGELFF. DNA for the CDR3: TGTGCCAGCAGTCTTGGCCAGCTAGTCGCCGGGGAGCTGTTTTTT.

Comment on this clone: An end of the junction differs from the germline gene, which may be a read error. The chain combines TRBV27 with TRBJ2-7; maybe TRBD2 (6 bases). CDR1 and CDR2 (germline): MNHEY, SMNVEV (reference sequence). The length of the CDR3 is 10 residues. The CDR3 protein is CASRPGLKTF. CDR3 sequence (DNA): TGTGCCAGCAGACCGGGACTGAAGACATTC.

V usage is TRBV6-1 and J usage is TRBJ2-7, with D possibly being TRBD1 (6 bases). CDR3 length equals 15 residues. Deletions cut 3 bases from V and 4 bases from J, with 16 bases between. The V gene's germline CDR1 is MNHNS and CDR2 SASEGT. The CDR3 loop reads CASSEAGVSFYEQYF. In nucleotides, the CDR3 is TGTGCCAGCAGTGAGGCAGGGGTTTCATTTTACGAGCAGTACTTC.

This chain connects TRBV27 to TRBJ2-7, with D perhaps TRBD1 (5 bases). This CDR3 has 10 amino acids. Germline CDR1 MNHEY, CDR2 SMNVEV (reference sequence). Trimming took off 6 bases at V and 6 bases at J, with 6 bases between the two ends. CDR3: CASRRGEQYF. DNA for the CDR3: TGTGCCAGCAGAAGGGGCGAGCAGTACTTC.

The CDR3 DNA sequence: TGTGCCAGCAGCCCCGGACTCTTTAATGAGCAGTTCTTC. Translated, it gives CASSPGLFNEQFF. The chain carries TRBV6-5 and TRBJ2-1, with D possibly TRBD2 on 5 matching bases. The V gene's germline CDR1 is MNHEY and CDR2 SVGAGI. V was clipped by 6 bases and J by 7 bases, with 13 bases between them. The CDR3 is made up of 13 amino acids.

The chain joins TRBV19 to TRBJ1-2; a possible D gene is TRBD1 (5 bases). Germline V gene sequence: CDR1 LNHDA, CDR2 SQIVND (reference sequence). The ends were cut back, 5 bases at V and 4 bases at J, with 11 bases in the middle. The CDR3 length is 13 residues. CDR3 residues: CASSVQAPYGYTF. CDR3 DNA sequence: TGTGCCAGTAGTGTACAGGCCCCCTATGGCTACACCTTC.

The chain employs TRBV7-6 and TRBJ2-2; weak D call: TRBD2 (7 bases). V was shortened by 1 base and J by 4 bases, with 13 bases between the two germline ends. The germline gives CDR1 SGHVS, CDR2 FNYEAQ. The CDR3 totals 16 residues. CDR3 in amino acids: CASSLVGGGATGELFF. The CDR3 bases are TGTGCCAGCAGCTTAGTAGGTGGGGGGGCCACCGGGGAGCTGTTTTTT.

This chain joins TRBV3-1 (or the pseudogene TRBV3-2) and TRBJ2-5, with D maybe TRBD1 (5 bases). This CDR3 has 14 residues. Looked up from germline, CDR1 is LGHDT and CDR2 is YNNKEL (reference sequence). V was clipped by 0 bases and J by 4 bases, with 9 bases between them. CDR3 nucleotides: TGTGCCAGCAGCCAAGATCAAAGGGGAGAGACCCAGTACTTC. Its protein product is CASSQDQRGETQYF.

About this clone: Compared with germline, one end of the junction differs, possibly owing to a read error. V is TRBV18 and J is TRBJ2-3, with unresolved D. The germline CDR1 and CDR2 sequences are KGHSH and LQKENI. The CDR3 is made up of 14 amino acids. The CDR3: CASSPGSGTDTQYF. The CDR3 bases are TGTGCCAGCTCACCCGGGTCCGGCACCGATACGCAGTATTTT.

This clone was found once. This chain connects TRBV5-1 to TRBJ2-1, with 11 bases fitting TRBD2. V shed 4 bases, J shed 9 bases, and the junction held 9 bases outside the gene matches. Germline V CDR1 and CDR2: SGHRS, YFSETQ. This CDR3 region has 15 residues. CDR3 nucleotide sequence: TGCGCCAGCAGCATGCACCTAGCGGGAGGCGCTGAGCAGTTCTTC. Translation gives CASSMHLAGGAEQFF.

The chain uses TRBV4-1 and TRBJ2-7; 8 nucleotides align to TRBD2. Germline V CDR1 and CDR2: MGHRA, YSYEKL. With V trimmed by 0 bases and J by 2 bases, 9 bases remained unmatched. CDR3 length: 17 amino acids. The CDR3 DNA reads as TGCGCCAGCAGCCAAGATGTAACTAGCGGACTCCCCTACGAGCAGTACTTC. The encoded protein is CASSQDVTSGLPYEQYF.

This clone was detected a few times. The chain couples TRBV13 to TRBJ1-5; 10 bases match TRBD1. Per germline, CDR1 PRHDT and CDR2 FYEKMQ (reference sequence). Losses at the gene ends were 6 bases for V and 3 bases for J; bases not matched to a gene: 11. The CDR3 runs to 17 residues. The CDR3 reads CASSRRTGTGVNQPQHF. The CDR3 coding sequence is TGTGCCAGCAGTAGGCGTACCGGGACAGGGGTCAATCAGCCCCAGCATTTT. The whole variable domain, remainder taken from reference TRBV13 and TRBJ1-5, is AAGVIQSPRHLIKEKRETATLKCYPIPRHDTVYWYQQGPGQDPQFLISFYEKMQSDKGSIPDRFSAQQFSDYHSELNMSSLELGDSALYFCASSRRTGTGVNQPQHFGDGTRLSIL.